Listed here are 29 T cell receptor beta chains from one sample, sequenced in a study of blood T cell repertoires in COVID-19. Repertoires were generated with immunoSEQ multiplex PCR, while TCRdb's copy carries only in-frame clones and drops some. The table lists 110,000 to 150,000 clones, about 89% of them singletons. Source material: peripheral blood. The source of these receptors is a man aged 60 to 69 with active or convalescent COVID-19.

The rearrangement uses TRBV28 and TRBJ1-1; perhaps TRBD1 as D (5 bases). Deletions cut 7 bases from V and 1 base from J, with 10 bases between. The CDR3 runs 13 residues. Germline V gives CDR1 MDHEN, CDR2 SYDVKM. CDR3 nucleotides: TGTGCCAGCAACTTGGGGGGGAACACTGAAGCTTTCTTT. Amino acids: CASNLGGNTEAFF. Looking up the rest from reference TRBV28 and TRBJ1-1 gives the full variable domain: DVKVTQSSRYLVKRTGEKVFLECVQDMDHENMFWYRQDPGLGLRLIYFSYDVKMKEKGDIPEGYSVSREKKERFSLILESASTNQTSMYLCASNLGGNTEAFFGQGTRLTVV.

CDR3: CASSLDPQGASNQPQHF. In DNA, the CDR3 is TGTGCCAGCAGCTTGGACCCACAGGGGGCGAGCAATCAGCCCCAGCATTTT. The chain is built from TRBV5-8 and TRBJ1-5, with 9 bases aligning to TRBD1. This CDR3 region has 17 residues. Germline V CDR1 and CDR2: SGHTS, YDEGEE. The J segment lost 1 base and the V segment lost 0 bases, leaving 5 bases of the junction unmatched. The complete variable domain, with remaining parts taken from reference TRBV5-8 and TRBJ1-5, reads EAGVTQSPTHLIKTRGQQATLRCSPISGHTSVYWYQQALGLGLQFLLWYDEGEERNRGNFPPRFSGRQFPNYSSELNVNALELEDSALYLCASSLDPQGASNQPQHFGDGTRLSIL.

This chain uses TRBV5-1 with TRBJ2-2; D is possibly TRBD2 (5 bases). The CDR3 is 14 residues long. Trimming took 4 bases from V and 4 from J, leaving 11 bases between them. CDR1 SGHRS and CDR2 YFSETQ come from the germline V gene. In DNA form, the CDR3 reads TGCGCCAGCAGCCCGAGGGTACCCACCGGGGAGCTGTTTTTT. This codes for CASSPRVPTGELFF.

This clone was seen just once. The chain joins TRBV18 to TRBJ2-1; D is possibly TRBD2 (5 bases). Germline CDR1 reads KGHSH; CDR2 reads LQKENI. There are 15 residues in the CDR3. With 6 bases removed from V and 3 bases from J, the gap between germline ends came to 15 bases. The CDR3 region has the DNA TGTGCCAGCTCCGATGGGGAGATAAGCTACAATGAGCAGTTCTTC. Translating it yields CASSDGEISYNEQFF.

This rearrangement joins TRBV4-1 to TRBJ2-1; D remains unclear. The V gene lost 1 base and the J gene lost 0 bases, with 7 bases spanning the gap. Germline CDR1 and CDR2: MGHRA and YSYEKL. CDR3 length: 15 amino acids. CDR3 amino acids: CASSQGPGSYNEQFF. CDR3 bases: TGCGCCAGCAGCCAAGGTCCGGGCTCCTACAATGAGCAGTTCTTC.

This clone was counted a single time. V is TRBV5-6 and J is TRBJ2-3; the match to TRBD2 covers 10 bases. J lost 5 bases, V lost 4 bases, and 4 bases had no gene match. Germline V gene lookup returns CDR1 SGHDT and CDR2 YYEEEE. The CDR3 runs 14 residues. CDR3 loop: CASSPGLARDTQYF. The CDR3, as DNA: TGTGCCAGCAGCCCGGGACTAGCGAGAGATACGCAGTATTTT.

The CDR3 region is CASSHEAWSNQPQHF. Here the CDR3 DNA reads TGTGCCAGCTCACATGAAGCATGGAGCAATCAGCCCCAGCATTTT. The chain uses TRBV18 and TRBJ1-5, with no clear D. The CDR3 sequence is 15 residues long. V gave up 4 bases and J gave up 1 base, with 11 bases separating them. Germline CDR1 reads KGHSH; CDR2 reads LQKENI.

The CDR3 sequence: CASSRGTGKSEAFF. CDR3 DNA sequence: TGTGCCAGCAGTAGGGGGACAGGGAAATCTGAAGCTTTCTTT. This chain connects TRBV6-2 or TRBV6-3 to TRBJ1-1; 9 bases are a match to TRBD1. The V gene end was trimmed by 5 bases and the J gene end by 6 bases; junction bases not matched to a gene: 7. This CDR3 region has 14 residues. Germline V gives CDR1 MNHEY, CDR2 SVGEGT.

This chain connects TRBV7-2 to TRBJ1-5; no clear D gene. Between the trimmed V and J ends, which lost 1 base and 3 bases, there was a span of 4 bases. This CDR3 has 13 residues. CDR1 is SGHTA and CDR2 is FQGNSA in the germline V gene. The CDR3 loop is CASSLDINQPQHF. CDR3 bases: TGTGCCAGCAGCTTAGATATCAATCAGCCCCAGCATTTT.

The genes are TRBV19 and TRBJ1-2; no reliable D call. Per the germline V gene, CDR1 is LNHDA and CDR2 is SQIVND (reference sequence). Trimming cost V 7 bases and J 3 bases, with 15 bases left between them. The CDR3 runs to 14 residues. CDR3 sequence reads: CASTLRGRDYGYTF. The CDR3 nucleotides read TGTGCCAGTACCTTGAGAGGGAGAGACTATGGCTACACCTTC.

The genes are TRBV6-9 and TRBJ2-1; 11 bases map to TRBD2. Per germline, CDR1 MNHGY and CDR2 SVAAGI. J gave up 3 bases and V 8 bases, and 9 bases lay outside the gene matches. This CDR3 region has 16 residues. For the CDR3, the DNA is TGTGCCAGCGCGAGGGAGGGACTAGCGGTCTACAATGAGCAGTTCTTC. This gives the protein CASAREGLAVYNEQFF.

The chain has TRBV7-9 and TRBJ2-1, with 11 bases that match TRBD2. The germline V gene encodes CDR1 SEHNR and CDR2 FQNEAQ (reference sequence). The CDR3 length is 15 residues. The V gene end was trimmed by 1 base and the J gene end by 9 bases; junction bases not matched to a gene: 5. The CDR3 sequence: CASSLVSGGASEQFF. The CDR3 DNA reads TGTGCCAGCAGCTTAGTTAGCGGGGGGGCCAGTGAGCAGTTCTTC.

This clone was observed a single time. This chain connects TRBV2 to TRBJ2-1, with 13 bases identical to TRBD2. J gave up 9 bases and V 6 bases, and 11 bases lay outside the gene matches. Germline V gene sequence: CDR1 SNHLY, CDR2 FYNNEI. The CDR3 contains 16 residues. DNA of the CDR3: TGTGCCAGCAGATCCCACGGAGGACTAGCGGGAGTTGAGCAGTTCTTC. Encoded protein: CASRSHGGLAGVEQFF.

V and J are TRBV27 and TRBJ2-3; 9 bases line up with TRBD2. V shed 11 bases, J shed 2 bases, and the junction held 5 bases outside the gene matches. Germline V CDR1 and CDR2: MNHEY, SMNVEV (reference sequence). The CDR3 totals 13 residues. CDR3 nucleotides: TGTGCCTCCCGGACTAGCGACACAGATACGCAGTATTTT. This translates into CASRTSDTDTQYF.

The rearrangement joins TRBV5-6 to TRBJ2-7; 10 nucleotides match TRBD1. Unmatched junction bases numbered 1, after V lost 2 bases and J lost 5 bases. This CDR3 has 13 amino acids. CDR1 is SGHDT, CDR2 YYEEEE, per germline. CDR3 in DNA: TGTGCCAGCAGCTTCGGGACAGGGGACGAGCAGTACTTC. It encodes CASSFGTGDEQYF.

The chain carries TRBV6-6 and TRBJ1-1, with TRBD1 identical over 7 bases. In germline, CDR1 is MNHNY, CDR2 SVGAGI (reference sequence). This CDR3 has 13 amino acids. The V segment lost 4 bases and the J segment 4 bases; nucleotides outside the gene matches: 3. The CDR3 loop reads CASSSTGATEAFF. The CDR3 DNA reads as TGTGCCAGCAGTTCAACAGGGGCCACTGAAGCTTTCTTT.

The chain is built from TRBV5-4 and TRBJ1-2; perhaps TRBD1 as D (6 bases). CDR3 length: 16 residues. The germline V gene has CDR1 SGHNT and CDR2 YYREEE (reference sequence). V was shortened by 5 bases and J by 5 bases, with 22 bases between the two germline ends. DNA of the CDR3: TGTGCCAGCAGTTCCGGTACGGACAGCACTACTTATGGCTACACCTTC. Its translation is CASSSGTDSTTYGYTF.

This chain connects TRBV3-1 (or the pseudogene TRBV3-2) to TRBJ2-5, with D possibly TRBD2 on 6 matching bases. The CDR3 has 15 amino acids. Deletions cut 4 bases from V and 2 bases from J, with 14 bases between. Germline lookup yields CDR1 LGHDT and CDR2 YNNKEL (reference sequence). This CDR3 reads CASSLLHGGQETQYF. The CDR3 region has the DNA TGTGCCAGCAGCCTTTTGCACGGGGGACAAGAGACCCAGTACTTC.

The rearrangement links TRBV5-4 to TRBJ2-3; 8 bases align to TRBD2. The CDR3 extends over 16 amino acids. Germline CDR1 is SGHNT and CDR2 is YYREEE (reference sequence). V dropped 0 bases and J dropped 1; count of bases not matched to a gene: 4. The CDR3 region has the DNA TGTGCCAGCAGCTTGGGGGGCGGGGGGCGCACAGATACGCAGTATTTT. As protein: CASSLGGGGRTDTQYF.

The DNA of the CDR3 is TGTGCCAGCAGTGAAGAGGGAGGGGGCCAAGAGACCCAGTACTTC. It yields the protein CASSEEGGGQETQYF. This chain uses TRBV2 with TRBJ2-5; D is possibly TRBD2 (7 bases). V was cut by 1 base and J by 1 base, with 10 bases left in between. The V gene's germline CDR1 is SNHLY and CDR2 FYNNEI. The length of the CDR3 is 15 residues. Full variable domain (remainder filled in from reference TRBV2 and TRBJ2-5): EPEVTQTPSHQVTQMGQEVILRCVPISNHLYFYWYRQILGQKVEFLVSFYNNEISEKSEIFDDQFSVERPDGSNFTLKIRSTKLEDSAMYFCASSEEGGGQETQYFGPGTRLLVL.

CDR3 in amino acids: CASSQELPSAGSSYEQYF. In nucleotides, the CDR3 is TGTGCCAGCAGCCAAGAACTACCCAGCGCCGGGAGTTCCTACGAGCAGTACTTC. The chain has TRBV4-2 and TRBJ2-7; TRBD2 might be the D (6 bases). Germline lookup yields CDR1 LGHNA and CDR2 YNFKEQ. Deletions cut 0 bases from V and 1 base from J, with 19 bases between. This CDR3 spans 18 amino acids.

This chain connects TRBV7-2 to TRBJ2-5; 8 bases agree with TRBD2. This CDR3 has 15 amino acids. CDR1 and CDR2 from the germline V gene are SGHTA and FQGNSA. V shed 4 bases, J shed 5 bases, and the junction held 9 bases outside the gene matches. The chain's CDR3 is CASSSQAGAGETQYF. The CDR3 bases are TGTGCCAGCAGCTCGCAAGCGGGAGCGGGCGAGACCCAGTACTTC.

The gene calls are TRBV28 and TRBJ1-1; D remains unclear. CDR1 and CDR2 from the germline V gene are MDHEN and SYDVKM. CDR3 size: 10 residues. V lost 6 bases and J lost 7, with 6 bases in between. Here the CDR3 reads CASRGGEAFF. Written as DNA, the CDR3 is TGTGCCAGCAGGGGAGGTGAAGCTTTCTTT.

The chain uses TRBV19 and TRBJ2-3; 9 bases are a match to TRBD2. Germline CDR1 reads LNHDA; CDR2 reads SQIVND (reference sequence). V lost 6 bases to trimming and J lost 0 bases; unmatched junction nucleotides: 10. The CDR3 is 17 amino acids. Here the CDR3 reads CASSATGTSYSTDTQYF. DNA for the CDR3: TGTGCCAGTAGCGCGACCGGGACTAGCTACAGCACAGATACGCAGTATTTT.

The CDR3 loop is CASSSPPGGETQYF. CDR3 in DNA: TGTGCCAGCAGCTCCCCCCCGGGGGGGGAGACCCAGTACTTC. The chain links TRBV5-4 to TRBJ2-5; TRBD2 matches at 8 bases. V trimming: 3 bases; J trimming: 5 bases; junction bases outside the gene matches: 6. Germline V gene lookup returns CDR1 SGHNT and CDR2 YYREEE (reference sequence). The CDR3 totals 14 residues.

V is TRBV19 and J is TRBJ2-3; 8 positions match TRBD2. V dropped 3 bases and J dropped 6; count of bases not matched to a gene: 11. CDR1 LNHDA and CDR2 SQIVND come from the germline V gene (reference sequence). The CDR3 covers 16 residues. CDR3 DNA: TGTGCCAGTAGTATTGGGCGAGCGGGGGTCTTGGATACGCAGTATTTT. It specifies CASSIGRAGVLDTQYF.

The chain links TRBV11-2 to TRBJ2-3; D is unresolved. This CDR3 has 12 residues. With 1 base removed from V and 6 bases from J, the gap between germline ends came to 5 bases. Germline V CDR1 and CDR2: SGHAT, FQNNGV. The DNA of the CDR3 is TGTGCCAGCAGCTTAGTTTCGGATACGCAGTATTTT. Amino acid sequence: CASSLVSDTQYF.

V gene TRBV30 combines with J gene TRBJ2-2, with D tentatively TRBD2 (6 bases). Deletions cut 3 bases from V and 2 bases from J, with 13 bases between. The length of the CDR3 is 15 residues. Germline CDR1 GTSNPN, CDR2 SVGIG (reference sequence). CDR3 residues: CAWRPGDSNTGELFF. The DNA for the CDR3 is TGTGCCTGGAGGCCCGGGGACTCCAACACCGGGGAGCTGTTTTTT.

The rearrangement uses TRBV5-8 and TRBJ2-1; TRBD1 matches 7 bases. V lost 2 bases, J lost 2 bases, and 4 bases stayed unmatched. Germline V gene data show CDR1 as SGHTS and CDR2 as YDEGEE. This CDR3 region has 15 residues. The CDR3 loop reads CASSLEGQTYNEQFF. The CDR3 DNA is TGTGCCAGCAGCTTAGAGGGACAGACCTACAATGAGCAGTTCTTC. The variable domain in full, completed from reference TRBV5-8 and TRBJ2-1, reads EAGVTQSPTHLIKTRGQQATLRCSPISGHTSVYWYQQALGLGLQFLLWYDEGEERNRGNFPPRFSGRQFPNYSSELNVNALELEDSALYLCASSLEGQTYNEQFFGPGTRLTVL.